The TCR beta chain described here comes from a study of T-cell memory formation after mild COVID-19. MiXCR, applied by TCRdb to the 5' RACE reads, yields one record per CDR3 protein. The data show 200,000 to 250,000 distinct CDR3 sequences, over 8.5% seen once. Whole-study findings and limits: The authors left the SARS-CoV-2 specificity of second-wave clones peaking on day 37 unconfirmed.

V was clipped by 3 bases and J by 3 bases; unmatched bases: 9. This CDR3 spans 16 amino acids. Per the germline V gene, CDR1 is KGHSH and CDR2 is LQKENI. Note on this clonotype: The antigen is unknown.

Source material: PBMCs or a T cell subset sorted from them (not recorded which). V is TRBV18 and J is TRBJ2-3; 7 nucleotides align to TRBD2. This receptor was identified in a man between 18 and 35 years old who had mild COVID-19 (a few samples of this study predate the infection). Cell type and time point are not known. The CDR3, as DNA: TGTGCCAGCTCACCCCTCGGCCTAGCGGCAACAGATACGCAGTATTTT. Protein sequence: CASSPLGLAATDTQYF.